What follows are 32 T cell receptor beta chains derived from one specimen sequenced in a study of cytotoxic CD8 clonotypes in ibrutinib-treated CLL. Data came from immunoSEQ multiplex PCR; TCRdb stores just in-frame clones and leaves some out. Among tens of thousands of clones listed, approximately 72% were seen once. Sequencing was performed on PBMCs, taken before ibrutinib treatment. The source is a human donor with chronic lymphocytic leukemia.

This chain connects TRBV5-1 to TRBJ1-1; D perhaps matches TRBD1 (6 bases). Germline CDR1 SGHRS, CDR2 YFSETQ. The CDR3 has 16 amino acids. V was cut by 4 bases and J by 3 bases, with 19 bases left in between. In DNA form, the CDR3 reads TGCGCCAGCAGCAGCCGCCCACAGGGATTTGACACTGAAGCTTTCTTT. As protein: CASSSRPQGFDTEAFF. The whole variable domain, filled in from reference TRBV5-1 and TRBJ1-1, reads KAGVTQTPRYLIKTRGQQVTLSCSPISGHRSVSWYQQTPGQGLQFLFEYFSETQRNKGNFPGRFSGRQFSNSRSEMNVSTLELGDSALYLCASSSRPQGFDTEAFFGQGTRLTVV.

The DNA of the CDR3 is TGTGCTAGTGGTCGGGAGGGAGACATGGGCTACACCTTC. Translation: CASGREGDMGYTF. The rearrangement uses TRBV12-5 and TRBJ1-2; D unresolved. The CDR3 spans 13 residues. Per the germline V gene, CDR1 is LGHNT and CDR2 is FRNRAP. The V gene lost 5 bases and the J gene lost 8 bases, with 15 bases spanning the gap.

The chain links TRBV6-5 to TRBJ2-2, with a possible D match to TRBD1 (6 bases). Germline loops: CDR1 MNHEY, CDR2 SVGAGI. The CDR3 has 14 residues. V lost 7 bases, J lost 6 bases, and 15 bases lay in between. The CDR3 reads CASTETGQAGELFF. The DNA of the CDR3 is TGTGCCAGCACCGAGACAGGTCAGGCCGGGGAGCTGTTTTTT.

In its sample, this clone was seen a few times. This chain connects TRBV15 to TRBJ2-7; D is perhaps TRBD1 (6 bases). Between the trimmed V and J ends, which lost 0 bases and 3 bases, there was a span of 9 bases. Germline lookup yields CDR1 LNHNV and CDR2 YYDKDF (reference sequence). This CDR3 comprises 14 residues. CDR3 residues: CATSREPQGYEQYF. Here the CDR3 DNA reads TGTGCCACCAGCAGAGAGCCACAGGGCTACGAGCAGTACTTC.

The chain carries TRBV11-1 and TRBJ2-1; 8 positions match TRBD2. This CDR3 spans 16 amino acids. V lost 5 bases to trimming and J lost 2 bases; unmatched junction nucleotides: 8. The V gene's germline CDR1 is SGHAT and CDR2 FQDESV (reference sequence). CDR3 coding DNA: TGTGCCAGCAGCCCCTTAGCGGGGAGGGCCTACAATGAGCAGTTCTTC. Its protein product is CASSPLAGRAYNEQFF.

CDR3 sequence (DNA): TGCGCCAGCAGCCAAGTGGACAGGGTTTGGTTAGTGTACTTC. Its protein product is CASSQVDRVWLVYF. The V and J genes are TRBV4-1 and TRBJ2-4; 8 positions agree with TRBD1. Trimming at V came to 1 base and at J to 15 bases, leaving 11 bases not matched to a gene. Germline assignment: CDR1 MGHRA and CDR2 YSYEKL. The CDR3 has 14 amino acids.

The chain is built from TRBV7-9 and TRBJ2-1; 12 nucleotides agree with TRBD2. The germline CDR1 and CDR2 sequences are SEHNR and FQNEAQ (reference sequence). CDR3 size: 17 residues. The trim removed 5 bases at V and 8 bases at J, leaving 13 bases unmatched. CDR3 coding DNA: TGTGCCAGCAGCCGAAACAGGACTAGCGGGATGAGGGATGAGCAGTTCTTC. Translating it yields CASSRNRTSGMRDEQFF.

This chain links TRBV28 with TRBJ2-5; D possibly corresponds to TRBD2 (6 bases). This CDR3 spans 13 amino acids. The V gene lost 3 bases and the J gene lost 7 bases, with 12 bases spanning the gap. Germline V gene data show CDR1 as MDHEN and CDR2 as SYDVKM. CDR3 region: CASSFAGLGTQYF. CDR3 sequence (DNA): TGTGCCAGCAGTTTTGCGGGACTCGGGACCCAGTACTTC.

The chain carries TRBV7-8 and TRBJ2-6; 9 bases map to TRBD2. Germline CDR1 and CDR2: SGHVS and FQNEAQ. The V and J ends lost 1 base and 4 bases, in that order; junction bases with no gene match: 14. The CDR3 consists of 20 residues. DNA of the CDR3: TGTGCCAGCAGCTTAGGTCGTGGTAGCGGGAGTAATTCCGGGGCCAACGTCCTGACTTTC. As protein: CASSLGRGSGSNSGANVLTF.

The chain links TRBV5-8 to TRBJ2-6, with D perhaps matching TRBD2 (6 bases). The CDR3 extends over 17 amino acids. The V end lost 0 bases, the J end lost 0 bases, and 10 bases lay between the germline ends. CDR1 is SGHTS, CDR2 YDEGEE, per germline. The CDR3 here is CASSLGDGGSGANVLTF. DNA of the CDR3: TGTGCCAGCAGCTTGGGGGACGGGGGCTCTGGGGCCAACGTCCTGACTTTC.

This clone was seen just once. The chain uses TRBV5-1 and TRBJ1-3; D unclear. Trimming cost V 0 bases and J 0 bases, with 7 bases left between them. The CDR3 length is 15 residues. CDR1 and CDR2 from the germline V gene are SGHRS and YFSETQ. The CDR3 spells CASSLDHSSGNTIYF. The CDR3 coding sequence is TGCGCCAGCAGCTTGGATCACAGCTCTGGAAACACCATATATTTT.

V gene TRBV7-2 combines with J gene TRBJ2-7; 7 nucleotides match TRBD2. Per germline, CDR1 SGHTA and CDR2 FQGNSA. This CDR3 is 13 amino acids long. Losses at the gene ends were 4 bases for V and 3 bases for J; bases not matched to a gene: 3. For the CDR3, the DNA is TGTGCCAGCAGCTGGGGGACTAACTACGAGCAGTACTTC. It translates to CASSWGTNYEQYF.

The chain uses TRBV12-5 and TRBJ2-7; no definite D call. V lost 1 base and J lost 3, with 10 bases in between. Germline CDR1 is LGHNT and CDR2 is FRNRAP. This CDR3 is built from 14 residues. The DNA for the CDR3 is TGTGCTAGTGGTTTGGGTATAGGAATCTACGAGCAGTACTTC. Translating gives CASGLGIGIYEQYF.

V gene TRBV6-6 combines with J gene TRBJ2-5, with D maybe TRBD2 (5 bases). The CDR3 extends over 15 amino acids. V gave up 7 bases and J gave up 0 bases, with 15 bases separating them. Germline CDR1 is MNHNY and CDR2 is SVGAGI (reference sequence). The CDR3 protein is CASINQRLYQETQYF. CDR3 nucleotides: TGTGCCAGCATCAACCAGCGGTTGTACCAAGAGACCCAGTACTTC.

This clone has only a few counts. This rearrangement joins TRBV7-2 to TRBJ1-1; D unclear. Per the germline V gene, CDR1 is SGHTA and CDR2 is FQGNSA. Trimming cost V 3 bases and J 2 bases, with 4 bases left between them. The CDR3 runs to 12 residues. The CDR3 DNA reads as TGTGCCAGCAGCTTCCTAAACACTGAAGCTTTCTTT. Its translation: CASSFLNTEAFF. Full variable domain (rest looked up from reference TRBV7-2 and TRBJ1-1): GAGVSQSPSNKVTEKGKDVELRCDPISGHTALYWYRQSLGQGLEFLIYFQGNSAPDKSGLPSDRFSAERTGGSVSTLTIQRTQQEDSAVYLCASSFLNTEAFFGQGTRLTVV.

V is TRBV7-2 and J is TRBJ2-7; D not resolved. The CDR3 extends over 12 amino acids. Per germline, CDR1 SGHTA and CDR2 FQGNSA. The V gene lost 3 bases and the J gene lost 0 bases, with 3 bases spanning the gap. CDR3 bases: TGTGCCAGCAGCTTGAGCTCCTACGAGCAGTACTTC. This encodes CASSLSSYEQYF.

The CDR3 coding sequence is TGCGCCTCCCGGGGAGGGGGAGAGACCCAGTACTTC. It specifies CASRGGGETQYF. This rearrangement joins TRBV10-1 to TRBJ2-5, with D maybe TRBD2 (7 bases). V was clipped by 11 bases and J by 4 bases, with 14 bases between them. The length of the CDR3 is 12 residues. Germline values: CDR1 WNHNN, CDR2 SYGVQD (reference sequence).

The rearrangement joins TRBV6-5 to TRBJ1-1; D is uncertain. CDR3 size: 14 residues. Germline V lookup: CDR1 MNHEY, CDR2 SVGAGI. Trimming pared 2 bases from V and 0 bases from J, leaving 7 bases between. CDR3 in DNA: TGTGCCAGCAGTTACGGCCGGATGAACACTGAAGCTTTCTTT. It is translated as CASSYGRMNTEAFF.

The CDR3 nucleotides read TGTGCCAGCAGCCCAAGGGGGCCGAAGGCTTTCTTT. Translated: CASSPRGPKAFF. The chain joins TRBV7-6 to TRBJ1-1, with 7 bases fitting TRBD1. Germline assignment: CDR1 SGHVS and CDR2 FNYEAQ. The V gene end was trimmed by 5 bases and the J gene end by 11 bases; junction bases not matched to a gene: 8. The CDR3 has 12 residues.

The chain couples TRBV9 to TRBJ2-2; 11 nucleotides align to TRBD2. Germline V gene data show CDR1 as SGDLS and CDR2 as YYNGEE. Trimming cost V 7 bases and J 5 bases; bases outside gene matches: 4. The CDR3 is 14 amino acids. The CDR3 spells CASGRLAGTGELFF. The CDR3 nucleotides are TGTGCCAGCGGTCGACTAGCGGGGACCGGGGAGCTGTTTTTT.

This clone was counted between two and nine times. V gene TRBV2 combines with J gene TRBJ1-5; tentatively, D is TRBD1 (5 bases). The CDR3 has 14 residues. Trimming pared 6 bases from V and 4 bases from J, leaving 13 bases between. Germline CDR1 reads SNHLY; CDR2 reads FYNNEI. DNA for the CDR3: TGTGCCAGCAGAACGACAGCGCCTAATCAGCCCCAGCATTTT. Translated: CASRTTAPNQPQHF.

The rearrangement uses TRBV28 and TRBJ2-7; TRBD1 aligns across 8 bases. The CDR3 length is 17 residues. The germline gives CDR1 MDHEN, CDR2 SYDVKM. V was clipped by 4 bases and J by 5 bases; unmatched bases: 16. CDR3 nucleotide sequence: TGTGCCAGCAGTTCACCGGGACAGGCTGGGCGTTTGAACGAGCAGTACTTC. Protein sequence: CASSSPGQAGRLNEQYF. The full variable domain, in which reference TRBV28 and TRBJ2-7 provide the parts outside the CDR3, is DVKVTQSSRYLVKRTGEKVFLECVQDMDHENMFWYRQDPGLGLRLIYFSYDVKMKEKGDIPEGYSVSREKKERFSLILESASTNQTSMYLCASSSPGQAGRLNEQYFGPGTRLTVT.

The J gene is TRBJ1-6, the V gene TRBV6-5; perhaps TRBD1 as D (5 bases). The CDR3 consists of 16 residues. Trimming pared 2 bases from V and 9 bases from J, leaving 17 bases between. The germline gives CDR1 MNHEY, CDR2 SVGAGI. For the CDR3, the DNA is TGTGCCAGCAGTTACGAGTCGTCAGGGAGAGGTTCACCCCTCCACTTT. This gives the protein CASSYESSGRGSPLHF.

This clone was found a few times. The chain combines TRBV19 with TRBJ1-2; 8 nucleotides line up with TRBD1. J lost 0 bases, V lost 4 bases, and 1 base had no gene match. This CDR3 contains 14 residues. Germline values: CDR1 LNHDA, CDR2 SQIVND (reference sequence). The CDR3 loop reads CASSRTGTNYGYTF. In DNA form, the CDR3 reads TGTGCCAGTAGTAGGACAGGGACTAACTATGGCTACACCTTC. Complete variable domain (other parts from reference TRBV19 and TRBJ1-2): DGGITQSPKYLFRKEGQNVTLSCEQNLNHDAMYWYRQDPGQGLRLIYYSQIVNDFQKGDIAEGYSVSREKKESFPLTVTSAQKNPTAFYLCASSRTGTNYGYTFGSGTRLTVV.

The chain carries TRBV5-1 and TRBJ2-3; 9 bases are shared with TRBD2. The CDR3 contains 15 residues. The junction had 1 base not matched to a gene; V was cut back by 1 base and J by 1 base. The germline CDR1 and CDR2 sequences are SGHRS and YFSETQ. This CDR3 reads CASSLKRGGTDTQYF. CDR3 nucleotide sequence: TGCGCCAGCAGCTTGAAGCGGGGGGGCACAGATACGCAGTATTTT.

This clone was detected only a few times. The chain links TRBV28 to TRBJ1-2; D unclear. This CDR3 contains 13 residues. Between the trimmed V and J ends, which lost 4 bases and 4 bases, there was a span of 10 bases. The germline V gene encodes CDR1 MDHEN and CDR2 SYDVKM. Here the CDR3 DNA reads TGTGCCAGCAGTTCGACAATTGGCTATGGCTACACCTTC. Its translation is CASSSTIGYGYTF.

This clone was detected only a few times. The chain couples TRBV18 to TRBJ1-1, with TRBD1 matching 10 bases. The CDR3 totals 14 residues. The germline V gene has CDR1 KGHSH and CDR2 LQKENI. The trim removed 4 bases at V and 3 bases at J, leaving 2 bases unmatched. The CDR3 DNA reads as TGTGCCAGCTCACAGGGACAGGGGCACACTGAAGCTTTCTTT. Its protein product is CASSQGQGHTEAFF. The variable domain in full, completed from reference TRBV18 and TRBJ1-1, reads NAGVMQNPRHLVRRRGQEARLRCSPMKGHSHVYWYRQLPEEGLKFMVYLQKENIIDESGMPKERFSAEFPKEGPSILRIQQVVRGDSAAYFCASSQGQGHTEAFFGQGTRLTVV.

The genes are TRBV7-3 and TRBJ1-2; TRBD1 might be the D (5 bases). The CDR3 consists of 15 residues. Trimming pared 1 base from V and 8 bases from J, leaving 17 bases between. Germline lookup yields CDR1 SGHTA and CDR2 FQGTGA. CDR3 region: CASSLRDSPSYGYTF. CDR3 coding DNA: TGTGCCAGCAGCTTAAGGGACTCCCCAAGCTACGGCTACACCTTC.

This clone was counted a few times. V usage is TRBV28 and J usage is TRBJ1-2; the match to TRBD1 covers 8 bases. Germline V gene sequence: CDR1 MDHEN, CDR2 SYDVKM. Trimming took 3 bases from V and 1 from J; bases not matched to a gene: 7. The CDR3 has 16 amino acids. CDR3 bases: TGTGCCAGCAGTTTCTTTCGGACAGGGCATAACTATGGCTACACCTTC. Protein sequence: CASSFFRTGHNYGYTF.

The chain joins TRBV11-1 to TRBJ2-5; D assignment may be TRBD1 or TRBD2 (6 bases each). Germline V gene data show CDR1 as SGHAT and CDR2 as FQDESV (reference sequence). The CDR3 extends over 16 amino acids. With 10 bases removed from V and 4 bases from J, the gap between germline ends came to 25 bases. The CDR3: CATARTAGGVGETQYF. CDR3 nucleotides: TGTGCCACTGCGAGGACAGCGGGTGGGGTGGGAGAGACCCAGTACTTC.

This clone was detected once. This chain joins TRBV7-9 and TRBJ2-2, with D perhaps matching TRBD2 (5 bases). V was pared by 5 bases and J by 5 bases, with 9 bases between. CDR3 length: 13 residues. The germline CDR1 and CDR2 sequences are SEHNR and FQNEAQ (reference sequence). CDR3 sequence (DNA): TGTGCCAGCAGCGAGGCGGGTACCGGGGAGCTGTTTTTT. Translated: CASSEAGTGELFF.

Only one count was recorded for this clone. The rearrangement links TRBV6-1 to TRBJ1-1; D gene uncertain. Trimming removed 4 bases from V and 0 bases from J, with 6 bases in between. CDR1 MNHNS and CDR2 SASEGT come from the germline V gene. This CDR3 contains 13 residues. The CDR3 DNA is TGTGCCAGCAGTGCACAGATGAACACTGAAGCTTTCTTT. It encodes CASSAQMNTEAFF.